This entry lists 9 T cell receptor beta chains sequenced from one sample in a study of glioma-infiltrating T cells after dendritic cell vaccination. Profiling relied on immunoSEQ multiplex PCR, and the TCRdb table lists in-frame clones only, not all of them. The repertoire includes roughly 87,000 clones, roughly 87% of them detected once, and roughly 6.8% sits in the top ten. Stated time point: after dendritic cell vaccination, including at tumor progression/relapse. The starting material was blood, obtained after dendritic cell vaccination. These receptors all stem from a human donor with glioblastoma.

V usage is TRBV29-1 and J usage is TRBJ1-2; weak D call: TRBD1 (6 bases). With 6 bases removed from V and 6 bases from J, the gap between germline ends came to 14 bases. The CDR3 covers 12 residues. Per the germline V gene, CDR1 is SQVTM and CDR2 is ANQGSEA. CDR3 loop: CSVWTEKDGYTF. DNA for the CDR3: TGCAGCGTCTGGACAGAGAAGGATGGCTACACCTTC. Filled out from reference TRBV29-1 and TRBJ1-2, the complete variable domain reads SAVISQKPSRDICQRGTSLTIQCQVDSQVTMMFWYRQQPGQSLTLIATANQGSEATYESGFVIDKFPISRPNLTFSTLTVSNMSPEDSSIYLCSVWTEKDGYTFGSGTRLTVV.

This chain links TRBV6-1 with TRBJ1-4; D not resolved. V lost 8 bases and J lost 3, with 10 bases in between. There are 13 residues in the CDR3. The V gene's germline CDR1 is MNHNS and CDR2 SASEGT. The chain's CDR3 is CASGSAPNEKLFF. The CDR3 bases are TGTGCCAGCGGGAGCGCCCCTAATGAAAAACTGTTTTTT.

The CDR3 spells CASSPSGGATEAFF. DNA of the CDR3: TGTGCCAGCTCACCATCAGGGGGCGCGACTGAAGCTTTCTTT. V gene TRBV18 combines with J gene TRBJ1-1, with 8 bases that match TRBD1. Trimming took 2 bases from V and 5 from J; bases not matched to a gene: 4. From germline, CDR1 is KGHSH and CDR2 LQKENI. The CDR3 length is 14 residues. The variable domain in full, completed from reference TRBV18 and TRBJ1-1, reads NAGVMQNPRHLVRRRGQEARLRCSPMKGHSHVYWYRQLPEEGLKFMVYLQKENIIDESGMPKERFSAEFPKEGPSILRIQQVVRGDSAAYFCASSPSGGATEAFFGQGTRLTVV.

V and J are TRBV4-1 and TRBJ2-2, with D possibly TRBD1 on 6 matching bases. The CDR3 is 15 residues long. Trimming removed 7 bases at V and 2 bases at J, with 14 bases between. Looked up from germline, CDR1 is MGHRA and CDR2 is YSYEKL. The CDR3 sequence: CASTAGDVNTGELFF. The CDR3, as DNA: TGCGCCAGCACAGCAGGGGACGTTAACACCGGGGAGCTGTTTTTT.

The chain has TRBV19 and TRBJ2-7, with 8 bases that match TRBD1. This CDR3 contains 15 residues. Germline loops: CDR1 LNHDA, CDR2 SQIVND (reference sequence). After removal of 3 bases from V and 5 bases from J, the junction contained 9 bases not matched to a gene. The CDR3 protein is CASSIHRTGLDEQYF. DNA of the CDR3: TGTGCCAGTAGTATCCATCGGACAGGGCTCGACGAGCAGTACTTC.

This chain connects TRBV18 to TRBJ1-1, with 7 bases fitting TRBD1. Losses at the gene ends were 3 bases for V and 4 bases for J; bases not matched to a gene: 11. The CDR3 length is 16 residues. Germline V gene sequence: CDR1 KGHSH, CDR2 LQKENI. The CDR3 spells CASSPTGVGSATEAFF. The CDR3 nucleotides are TGTGCCAGCTCACCTACAGGGGTAGGATCGGCCACTGAAGCTTTCTTT.

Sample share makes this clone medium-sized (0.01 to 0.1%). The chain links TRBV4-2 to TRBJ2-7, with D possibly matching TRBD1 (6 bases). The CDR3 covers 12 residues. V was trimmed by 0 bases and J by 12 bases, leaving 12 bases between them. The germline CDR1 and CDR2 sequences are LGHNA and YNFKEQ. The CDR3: CASSQEDSVMYF. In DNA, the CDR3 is TGTGCCAGCAGCCAAGAGGACAGCGTAATGTACTTC.

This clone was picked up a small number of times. The CDR3 sequence is CASSPSGTSGANVLTF. As DNA, the CDR3 is TGTGCCAGCAGCCCGTCGGGTACCTCTGGGGCCAACGTCCTGACTTTC. This chain joins TRBV7-9 and TRBJ2-6; D is unclear. The ends were cut back, 5 bases at V and 0 bases at J, with 11 bases in the middle. Germline CDR1 SEHNR, CDR2 FQNEAQ (reference sequence). This CDR3 region has 16 residues.

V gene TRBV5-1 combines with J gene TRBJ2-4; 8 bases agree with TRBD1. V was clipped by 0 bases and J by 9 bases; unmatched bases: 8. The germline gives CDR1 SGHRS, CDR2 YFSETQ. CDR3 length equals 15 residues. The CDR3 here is CASSLDRGTLGIQYF. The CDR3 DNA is TGCGCCAGCAGCTTGGACAGGGGGACGCTAGGCATTCAGTACTTC.